This T cell receptor (beta chain) was obtained from a study of ipilimumab plus nivolumab after autologous stem cell transplantation. This clone was picked up a small number of times. TCRdb's copy holds only in-frame clones and misses some; the assay was immunoSEQ multiplex PCR. The sample includes roughly 43,000 clones, nearly 90% of them seen just once. The sequence derives from a male donor with multiple myeloma. Sequencing was performed on PBMCs, taken in a trial of ipilimumab plus nivolumab as post-transplant consolidation.

The chain's CDR3 is CASSPRGRGSYNEQFF. The DNA for the CDR3 is TGTGCCAGCAGTCCCCGTGGCAGGGGCTCCTACAATGAGCAGTTCTTC. The V and J genes are TRBV27 and TRBJ2-1, with a possible D match to TRBD1 (6 bases). V shed 5 bases and J shed 0 bases, with 14 bases lying between them. The CDR3 contains 16 residues. From germline, CDR1 is MNHEY and CDR2 SMNVEV (reference sequence).